The 25 T cell receptor beta chains below all came from one sample that was sequenced in a study of OX40 agonist ivuxolimab in advanced cancers. Sequenced by immunoSEQ multiplex PCR; TCRdb stores in-frame clones only, minus some. The sample has tens of thousands of clones; around 87% are singletons. The specimen comprised CD4+ or CD8+ T cells sorted from blood, sampled in a trial of the OX40 agonist ivuxolimab. All receptors derive from an adult with an advanced solid tumor such as melanoma, head and neck, liver or kidney cancer.

CDR3 nucleotide sequence: TGCGCCAGCAGTTTGATGGGGAGAGGGACGAACACTGAAGCTTTCTTT. It is translated as CASSLMGRGTNTEAFF. V usage is TRBV5-1 and J usage is TRBJ1-1; TRBD1 is a possible D gene (5 bases). V lost 5 bases to trimming and J lost 1 base, with 18 bases between them. This CDR3 contains 16 residues. Looked up from germline, CDR1 is SGHRS and CDR2 is YFSETQ.

The chain has TRBV9 and TRBJ2-5; 10 positions agree with TRBD2. Germline loops: CDR1 SGDLS, CDR2 YYNGEE. The CDR3 has 15 amino acids. V was pared by 0 bases and J by 6 bases, with 5 bases of the junction left unmatched. The DNA for the CDR3 is TGTGCCAGCAGCGTAGCTAGCGGGAGCCCTCAGACCCAGTACTTC. Protein sequence: CASSVASGSPQTQYF.

The V gene is TRBV27, the J gene TRBJ2-3, with 8 bases fitting TRBD2. V dropped 7 bases and J dropped 0; count of bases not matched to a gene: 6. CDR1 is MNHEY and CDR2 is SMNVEV in the germline V gene (reference sequence). The CDR3 is 15 amino acids. The DNA for the CDR3 is TGTGCCAGCACCCTTAGCGGGGTTAGCACAGATACGCAGTATTTT. Amino acid sequence: CASTLSGVSTDTQYF.

The chain joins TRBV2 to TRBJ1-2, with 8 bases that match TRBD1. Germline V gene data show CDR1 as SNHLY and CDR2 as FYNNEI. The CDR3 has 13 amino acids. The junction had 2 bases not matched to a gene; V was cut back by 4 bases and J by 4 bases. The CDR3 nucleotides read TGTGCCAGCAGTGGGGACAGGACCTATGGCTACACCTTC. Amino acids: CASSGDRTYGYTF.

The chain has TRBV21-1 and TRBJ2-7. TRBV21-1 is annotated as a pseudogene. This CDR3 contains 9 residues. The CDR3: CASIHEQYF. The CDR3 DNA reads as TGTGCCAGCATCCACGAGCAGTACTTC.

This chain links TRBV19 with TRBJ2-5; the match to TRBD2 covers 9 bases. CDR3 length: 15 residues. Germline V gene lookup returns CDR1 LNHDA and CDR2 SQIVND (reference sequence). V lost 4 bases to trimming and J lost 1 base; unmatched junction nucleotides: 4. CDR3 sequence reads: CASSSGSGGQETQYF. The CDR3 DNA sequence: TGTGCCAGTAGTAGTGGTAGCGGGGGCCAAGAGACCCAGTACTTC.

V and J are TRBV5-1 and TRBJ2-1; 11 bases match TRBD2. The CDR3 sequence is 16 residues long. Losses at the gene ends were 0 bases for V and 6 bases for J; bases not matched to a gene: 5. The germline CDR1 and CDR2 sequences are SGHRS and YFSETQ. CDR3 region: CASSLGRGTSGNEQFF. CDR3 DNA sequence: TGCGCCAGCAGCTTGGGTCGGGGGACTAGCGGCAATGAGCAGTTCTTC. The full variable domain, its missing parts supplied by reference TRBV5-1 and TRBJ2-1, is KAGVTQTPRYLIKTRGQQVTLSCSPISGHRSVSWYQQTPGQGLQFLFEYFSETQRNKGNFPGRFSGRQFSNSRSEMNVSTLELGDSALYLCASSLGRGTSGNEQFFGPGTRLTVL.

The gene calls are TRBV10-3 and TRBJ2-7, with D tentatively TRBD1 (5 bases). The CDR3 loop spans 14 amino acids. CDR1 and CDR2 from the germline V gene are ENHRY and SYGVKD. V lost 2 bases and J lost 7, with 15 bases in between. CDR3 DNA sequence: TGTGCCATCAGTGAGGACAGCTATCGAAGGGAGCAGTACTTC. As protein: CAISEDSYRREQYF.

The V call is TRBV27, the J call TRBJ1-2; tentative D call: TRBD1 (6 bases). The CDR3 contains 15 residues. In germline, CDR1 is MNHEY, CDR2 SMNVEV (reference sequence). V was clipped by 7 bases and J by 8 bases, with 23 bases between them. The CDR3 reads CASTYTGRGAQGYTF. The CDR3 nucleotides are TGTGCCAGCACCTATACAGGGAGGGGCGCCCAAGGCTACACCTTC.

V is TRBV6-5 and J is TRBJ1-2, with D uncertain. The CDR3 runs to 13 residues. The V gene's germline CDR1 is MNHEY and CDR2 SVGAGI. Trimming removed 5 bases from V and 5 bases from J, with 12 bases in between. The CDR3 nucleotides are TGTGCCAGCAGTCAGGAGTGGGGATATGGCTACACCTTC. Protein: CASSQEWGYGYTF.

This sequence joins TRBV2 and TRBJ1-6; D may be TRBD1 (6 bases). V lost 4 bases and J lost 11, with 18 bases in between. This CDR3 comprises 15 residues. Germline V gene lookup returns CDR1 SNHLY and CDR2 FYNNEI. The CDR3 is CASSVRDGGGTPLHF. CDR3 nucleotides: TGTGCCAGCAGTGTCCGTGACGGAGGGGGGACACCCCTCCACTTT.

This chain uses TRBV9 with TRBJ1-5; 8 nucleotides line up with TRBD1. Losses at the gene ends were 4 bases for V and 6 bases for J; bases not matched to a gene: 6. The CDR3 extends over 14 amino acids. CDR1 is SGDLS and CDR2 is YYNGEE in the germline V gene. CDR3 DNA sequence: TGTGCCAGCAGCCGGACAGGGACTCCTCAGCCCCAGCATTTT. It specifies CASSRTGTPQPQHF.

The V gene is TRBV30, the J gene TRBJ2-5; D is perhaps TRBD1 (6 bases). This CDR3 region has 12 residues. CDR1 GTSNPN and CDR2 SVGIG come from the germline V gene (reference sequence). V gave up 4 bases and J gave up 5 bases, with 11 bases separating them. The CDR3 DNA sequence: TGTGCCTGGACCGGGACATGGGAGACCCAGTACTTC. It translates to CAWTGTWETQYF.

The genes are TRBV5-4 and TRBJ2-7; 8 bases map to TRBD2. Trimming took 0 bases from V and 5 from J; bases not matched to a gene: 10. This CDR3 has 16 residues. Germline values: CDR1 SGHNT, CDR2 YYREEE (reference sequence). DNA for the CDR3: TGTGCCAGCAGCTTGGGTAGCGGGGCGAGGAGAGACGAGCAGTACTTC. It translates to CASSLGSGARRDEQYF.

The V call is TRBV30, the J call TRBJ2-3, with a weak D call TRBD1 (6 bases). The CDR3 runs 14 residues. Trimming pared 2 bases from V and 3 bases from J, leaving 12 bases between. From germline, CDR1 is GTSNPN and CDR2 SVGIG (reference sequence). This CDR3 is CAWSPGRGTDTQYF. CDR3 DNA: TGTGCCTGGAGTCCGGGCAGGGGAACAGATACGCAGTATTTT.

In DNA form, the CDR3 reads TGTGCCAGCACCTCGGGACAGCTAGGCGGCTACACCTTC. As protein: CASTSGQLGGYTF. The chain uses TRBV28 and TRBJ1-2; the match to TRBD1 covers 7 bases. The CDR3 is 13 amino acids. Germline assignment: CDR1 MDHEN and CDR2 SYDVKM. V lost 7 bases to trimming and J lost 8 bases; unmatched junction nucleotides: 10.

CDR3 coding DNA: TGTGCCAGCAGACTACAGGGTCTTAGCAATCAGCCCCAGCATTTT. It is translated as CASRLQGLSNQPQHF. The chain links TRBV6-1 to TRBJ1-5; D may be TRBD1 (6 bases). This CDR3 comprises 15 residues. The V and J ends lost 6 bases and 0 bases respectively, with 12 bases between them. CDR1 MNHNS and CDR2 SASEGT come from the germline V gene.

This chain connects TRBV19 to TRBJ2-3; 14 bases match TRBD2. This CDR3 has 17 residues. CDR1 is LNHDA, CDR2 SQIVND, per germline (reference sequence). V trimming: 3 bases; J trimming: 1 base; junction bases outside the gene matches: 3. CDR3 protein: CASSIGTSGSRTDTQYF. Written as DNA, the CDR3 is TGTGCCAGTAGTATCGGGACTAGCGGGAGTCGCACAGATACGCAGTATTTT.

The rearrangement uses TRBV7-2 and TRBJ2-1; D assignment may be TRBD1 or TRBD2 (5 bases each). The CDR3 has 17 residues. V lost 5 bases and J lost 7, with 24 bases in between. The germline gives CDR1 SGHTA, CDR2 FQGNSA. The DNA for the CDR3 is TGTGCCAGCAGCCCAGAAGTCGGGGCTTACCACCAAAATGAGCAGTTCTTC. Protein: CASSPEVGAYHQNEQFF.

The gene calls are TRBV29-1 and TRBJ2-2; 9 bases agree with TRBD2. CDR1 and CDR2 from the germline V gene are SQVTM and ANQGSEA. This CDR3 region has 13 residues. V dropped 6 bases and J dropped 5; count of bases not matched to a gene: 4. The DNA of the CDR3 is TGCAGCGTAGCGGGGGGTGGGACCGGGGAGCTGTTTTTT. It codes for CSVAGGGTGELFF.

This clone was seen a single time. The J gene is TRBJ2-3, the V gene TRBV5-6; D is perhaps TRBD1 (6 bases). Germline V gene lookup returns CDR1 SGHDT and CDR2 YYEEEE. Between the trimmed V and J ends, which lost 4 bases and 0 bases, there was a span of 15 bases. CDR3 length: 16 residues. CDR3: CASSRGPGVSTDTQYF. The CDR3 DNA reads as TGTGCCAGCAGCCGCGGTCCAGGGGTGAGCACAGATACGCAGTATTTT.

A few counts support this clone. The chain uses TRBV18 and TRBJ1-3; no clear D gene. The germline CDR1 and CDR2 sequences are KGHSH and LQKENI. Trimming shortened V by 0 bases and J by 4 bases, and 16 bases separated the two germline ends. The CDR3 runs to 17 residues. CDR3 DNA sequence: TGTGCCAGCTCACCACCCGAGGGCATCGAGATCGGAAACACCATATATTTT. Amino acid sequence: CASSPPEGIEIGNTIYF.

The chain combines TRBV5-6 with TRBJ2-5, with TRBD2 matching 9 bases. V was pared by 4 bases and J by 4 bases, with 8 bases of the junction left unmatched. Germline V gives CDR1 SGHDT, CDR2 YYEEEE. The CDR3 runs 15 residues. This CDR3 reads CASSGGRGGRETQYF. CDR3 coding DNA: TGTGCCAGCAGCGGCGGGAGGGGGGGTCGAGAGACCCAGTACTTC.

CDR3 sequence: CASSTGFSGDIQYF. In DNA form, the CDR3 reads TGTGCCAGCAGCACAGGGTTTAGCGGGGACATTCAGTACTTC. The rearrangement uses TRBV7-2 and TRBJ2-4; 8 bases fit TRBD2. Germline V gene data show CDR1 as SGHTA and CDR2 as FQGNSA. This CDR3 has 14 residues. The ends lost 5 bases at V and 8 bases at J; junction bases unmatched: 8.

The chain joins TRBV5-4 to TRBJ2-5; 10 bases line up with TRBD2. The trim removed 7 bases at V and 2 bases at J, leaving 5 bases unmatched. CDR1 is SGHNT, CDR2 YYREEE, per germline (reference sequence). The CDR3 length is 14 residues. DNA of the CDR3: TGTGCCAGCCAGCGGGGGGGCTCGCAAGAGACCCAGTACTTC. This encodes CASQRGGSQETQYF. Complete variable domain (other parts from reference TRBV5-4 and TRBJ2-5): ETGVTQSPTHLIKTRGQQVTLRCSSQSGHNTVSWYQQALGQGPQFIFQYYREEENGRGNFPPRFSGLQFPNYSSELNVNALELDDSALYLCASQRGGSQETQYFGPGTRLLVL.